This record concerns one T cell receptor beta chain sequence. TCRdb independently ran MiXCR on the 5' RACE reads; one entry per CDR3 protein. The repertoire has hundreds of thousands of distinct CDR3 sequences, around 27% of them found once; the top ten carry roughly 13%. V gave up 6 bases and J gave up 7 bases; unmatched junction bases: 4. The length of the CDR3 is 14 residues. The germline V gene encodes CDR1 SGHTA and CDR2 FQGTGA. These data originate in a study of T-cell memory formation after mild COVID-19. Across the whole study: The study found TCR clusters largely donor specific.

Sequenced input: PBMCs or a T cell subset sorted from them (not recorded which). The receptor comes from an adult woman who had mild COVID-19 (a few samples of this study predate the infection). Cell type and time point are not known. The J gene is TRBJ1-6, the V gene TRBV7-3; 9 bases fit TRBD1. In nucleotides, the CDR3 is TGTGCCAGCAGAAGGGACAGGGTGAATTCACCCCTCCACTTT. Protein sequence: CASRRDRVNSPLHF. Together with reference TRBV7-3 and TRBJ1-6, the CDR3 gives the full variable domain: GAGVSQTPSNKVTEKGKYVELRCDPISGHTALYWYRQSLGQGPEFLIYFQGTGAADDSGLPNDRFFAVRPEGSVSTLKIQRTERGDSAVYLCASRRDRVNSPLHFGNGTRLTVT.